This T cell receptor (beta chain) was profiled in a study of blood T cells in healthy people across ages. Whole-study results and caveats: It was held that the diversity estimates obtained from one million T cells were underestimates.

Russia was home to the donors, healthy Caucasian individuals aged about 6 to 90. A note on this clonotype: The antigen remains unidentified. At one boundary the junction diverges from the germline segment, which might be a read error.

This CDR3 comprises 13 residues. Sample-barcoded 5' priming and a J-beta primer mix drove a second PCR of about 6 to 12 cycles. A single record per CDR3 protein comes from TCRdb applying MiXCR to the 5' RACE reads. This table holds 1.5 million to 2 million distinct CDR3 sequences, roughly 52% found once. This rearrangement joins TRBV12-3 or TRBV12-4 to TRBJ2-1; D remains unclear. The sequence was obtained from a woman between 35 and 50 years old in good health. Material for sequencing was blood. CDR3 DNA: TGTGTCAGCACCCCTCTCTCCTACAATGAGCAGTTCTTC. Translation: CVSTPLSYNEQFF.